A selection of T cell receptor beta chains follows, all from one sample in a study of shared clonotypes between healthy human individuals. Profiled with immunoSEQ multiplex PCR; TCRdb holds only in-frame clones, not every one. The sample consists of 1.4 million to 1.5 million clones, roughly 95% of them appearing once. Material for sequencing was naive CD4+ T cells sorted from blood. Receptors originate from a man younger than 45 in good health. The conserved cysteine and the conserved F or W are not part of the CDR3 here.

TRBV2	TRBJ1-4	ASSEGVEVEKLF
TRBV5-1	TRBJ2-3	ASSFTTSAQGEDTQY
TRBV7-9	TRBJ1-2	ASSLARRNYGYT
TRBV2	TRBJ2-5	ASSEAGLARETQY
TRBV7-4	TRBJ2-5	ASSRQGGETQY
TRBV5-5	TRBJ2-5	ASSFFIQGRGETQY
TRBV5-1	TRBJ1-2	ASSDRGGYT
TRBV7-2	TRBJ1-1	ASSLRMNTEAF
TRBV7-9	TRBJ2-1	ASSQPSRIGEQF
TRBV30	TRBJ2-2	AWRLSGTGLGGELF
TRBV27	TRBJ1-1	ASSLSVQALSNTEAF
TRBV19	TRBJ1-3	ASKITSGNTIY
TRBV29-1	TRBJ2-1	SVKDRGMDNEQF
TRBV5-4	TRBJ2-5	ASSLRGRETQY
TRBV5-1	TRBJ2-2	ASRLGDTGELF
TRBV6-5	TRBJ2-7	ASSIRGEAYEQY
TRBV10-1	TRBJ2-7	ASSDSGGGHGEQY
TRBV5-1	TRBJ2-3	ASSLGQLDTQY
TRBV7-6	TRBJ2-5	ASSYLDRETLLETQY
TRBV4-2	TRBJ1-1	ASSQSQGYNTEAF
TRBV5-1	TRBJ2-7	ASSPTTGTDHYEQY
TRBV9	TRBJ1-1	ASSVVKDTEAF
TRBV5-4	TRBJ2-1	ASSRPLAGLSSYNEQF
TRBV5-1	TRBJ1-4	ASSYRDSEKLF
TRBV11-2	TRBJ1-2	ASRERSYT
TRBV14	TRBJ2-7	ASSPLGSESYEQY
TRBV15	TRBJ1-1	ATSRDYSGYTEAF